This TCR beta chain comes out of a study of T cells after yellow fever vaccination. Study-wide points: CD4 and CD8 compartments shared a small share of clonotypes. Primary-vaccination clones mostly resurfaced post-booster (more than 95% CD4, roughly 90% CD8).

Trimming took 7 bases from V and 1 from J; bases not matched to a gene: 6. The CDR3 has 14 amino acids. Per the germline V gene, CDR1 is MNHEY and CDR2 is SVGAGI. This clonotype showed up just once. The antigen is undetermined. Each CDR3 protein gets one entry after TCRdb re-called the 5' RACE reads with MiXCR. The data show 400,000 or so distinct CDR3 sequences, roughly a sixth seen once. The receptor comes from a man aged 18-30 years who received the YFV17D yellow fever vaccine. Sequenced here: PBMCs, sampled before the yellow fever booster vaccination. V is TRBV6-5 and J is TRBJ1-1; 7 bases line up with TRBD1. The CDR3 here is CASTSGTANTEAFF. Here the CDR3 DNA reads TGTGCCAGCACTTCCGGGACAGCGAACACTGAAGCTTTCTTT.